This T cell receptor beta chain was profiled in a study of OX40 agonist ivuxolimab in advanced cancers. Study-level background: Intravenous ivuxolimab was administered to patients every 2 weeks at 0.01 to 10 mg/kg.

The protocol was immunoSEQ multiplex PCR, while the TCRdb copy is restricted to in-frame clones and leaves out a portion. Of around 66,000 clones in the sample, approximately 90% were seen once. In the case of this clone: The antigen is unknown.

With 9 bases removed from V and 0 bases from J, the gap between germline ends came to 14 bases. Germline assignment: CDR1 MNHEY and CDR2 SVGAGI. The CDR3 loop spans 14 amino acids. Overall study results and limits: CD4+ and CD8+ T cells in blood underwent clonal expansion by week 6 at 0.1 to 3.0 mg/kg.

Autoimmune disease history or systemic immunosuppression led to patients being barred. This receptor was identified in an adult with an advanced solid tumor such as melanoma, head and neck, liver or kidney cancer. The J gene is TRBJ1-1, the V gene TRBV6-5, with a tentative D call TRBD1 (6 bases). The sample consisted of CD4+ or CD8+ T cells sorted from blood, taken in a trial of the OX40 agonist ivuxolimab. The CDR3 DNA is TGTGCCAGTCAGAGTGAGGGGGTGAACACTGAAGCTTTCTTT. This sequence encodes CASQSEGVNTEAFF.